Sequencing of this T cell receptor (beta chain) was carried out in a study of CD8 T cells in ankylosing spondylitis. Germline assignment: CDR1 SGHAT and CDR2 FQNNGV. The CDR3 contains 14 residues. A word on this clonotype: This could be a read error, since a much larger clone is one nucleotide away.

Quantitative 5'-RACE with molecular barcodes was used to make the TCR beta libraries. TCRdb recomputed calls from the 5' RACE reads with MiXCR, one row per CDR3 protein. The sample yields a few hundred thousand distinct CDR3 sequences, 18% seen once. Sequenced sample: blood, either unsorted or a sorted T cell fraction (not recorded which). The TCR originated in a male donor with ankylosing spondylitis or in good health (not recorded which). The chain employs TRBV11-2 and TRBJ2-2; 7 bases fit TRBD1. In DNA, the CDR3 is TGTGCCGGCAGCTGGACAGGCAACACCGGGGAGCTGTTTTTT. This translates into CAGSWTGNTGELFF.